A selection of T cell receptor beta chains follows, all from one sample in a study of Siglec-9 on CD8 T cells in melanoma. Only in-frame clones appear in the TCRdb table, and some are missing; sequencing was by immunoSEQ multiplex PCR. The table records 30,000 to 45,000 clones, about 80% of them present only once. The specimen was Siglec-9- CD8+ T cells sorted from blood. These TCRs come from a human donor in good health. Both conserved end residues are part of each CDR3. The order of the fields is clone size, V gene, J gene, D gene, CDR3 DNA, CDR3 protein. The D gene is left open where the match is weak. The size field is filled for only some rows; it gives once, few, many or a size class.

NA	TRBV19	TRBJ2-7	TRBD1	TGTGCCAGTACCCCAGGTAGCCGGGACAGACCCTTGGAGCAGTACTTC	CASTPGSRDRPLEQYF
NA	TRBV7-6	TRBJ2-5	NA	TGTGCCAGCGGGAGGGGGTTTCAAGAGACCCAGTACTTC	CASGRGFQETQYF
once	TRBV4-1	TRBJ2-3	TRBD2	TGCGCCAGCAGCCAAGAGGATAGCGGGGGTTCAGATACGCAGTATTTT	CASSQEDSGGSDTQYF
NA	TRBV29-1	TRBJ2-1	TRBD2	TGCAGCGTTGAAGACGGAGCGGGAGACCATGAGCAGTTCTTC	CSVEDGAGDHEQFF
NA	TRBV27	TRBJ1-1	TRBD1	TGTGCCAGCAGTTTAGGAGGCAGGGGGAGCACTGAAGCTTTCTTT	CASSLGGRGSTEAFF
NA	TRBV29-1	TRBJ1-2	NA	TGCAGCGTTGAAGATCTTGAGCAGGGCGTTGGCTACACCTTC	CSVEDLEQGVGYTF
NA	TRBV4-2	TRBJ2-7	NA	TGTGCCAGCAGCCAAGAAAGCTACTACGAGCAGTACTTC	CASSQESYYEQYF
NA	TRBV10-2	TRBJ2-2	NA	TGCGCCAGCAGTGAGGAGCGAACGAACACCGGGGAGCTGTTTTTT	CASSEERTNTGELFF
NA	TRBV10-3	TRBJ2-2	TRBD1	TGTGCCATCAGTGCCCGGGACAGGGACACCGGGGAGCTGTTTTTT	CAISARDRDTGELFF
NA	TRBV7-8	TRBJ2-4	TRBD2	TGTGCCAGCAGCTTAGCGGGACTAGCGGGATATCTAGCCAAAAACATTCAGTACTTC	CASSLAGLAGYLAKNIQYF
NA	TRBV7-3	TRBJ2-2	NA	TGTGCCAGCAGCTTAGAACGTACCGGGGAGCTGTTTTTT	CASSLERTGELFF
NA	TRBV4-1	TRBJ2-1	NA	TGCGCCAGCAGCCGAGGACAGTTCGAGAATGAGCAGTTCTTC	CASSRGQFENEQFF
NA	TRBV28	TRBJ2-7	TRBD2	TGTGCCAGCAGAGATAGGCGGGAGGCCTACGAGCAGTACTTC	CASRDRREAYEQYF
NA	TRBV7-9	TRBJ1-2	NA	TGTGCCAGCAGCCCACTTATGACAGTGAGCTATGGCTACACCTTC	CASSPLMTVSYGYTF
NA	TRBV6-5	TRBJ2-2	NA	TGTGCCAGCACCCTGCGGTCAAACACCGGGGAGCTGTTTTTT	CASTLRSNTGELFF
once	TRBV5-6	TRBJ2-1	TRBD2	TGTGCCAGCAGTCAGACTAGCGGGAGTTGGTTCGGTGAGCAGTTCTTC	CASSQTSGSWFGEQFF
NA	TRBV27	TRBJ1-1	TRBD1	TGTGCCAGCAGTTTCTCGACAGGGGGAAACACTGAAGCTTTCTTT	CASSFSTGGNTEAFF
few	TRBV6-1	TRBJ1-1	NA	TGTGCCAGCAGTGAAACTCTGAGTTTGAACACTGAAGCTTTCTTT	CASSETLSLNTEAFF
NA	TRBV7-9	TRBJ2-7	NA	TGTGCCAGCAGCCAGAAGGACAGCATGCCCTACGAGCAGTACTTC	CASSQKDSMPYEQYF
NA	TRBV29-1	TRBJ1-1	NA	TGCAGCGTCATCACTGCTAAAGCTTTCTTT	CSVITAKAFF
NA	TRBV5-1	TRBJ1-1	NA	TGCGCCAGCAGCCCGGAGGCAGGGGACACTGAAGCTTTCTTT	CASSPEAGDTEAFF
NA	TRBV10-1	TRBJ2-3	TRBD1	TGCGCCAGCAGTGCGGACAGGTCCATAGATACGCAGTATTTT	CASSADRSIDTQYF
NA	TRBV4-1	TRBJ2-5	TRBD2	TGCGCCAGCAGCCTTGGGGAGGGAGTAACTGAGACCCAGTACTTC	CASSLGEGVTETQYF
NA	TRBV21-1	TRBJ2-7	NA	TGTGCCAGCAGCAAAGTATTAATGACAGCCCCCAACTACGAGCAGTACTTC	CASSKVLMTAPNYEQYF
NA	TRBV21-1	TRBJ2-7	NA	TGTGCCAGCAGCACCCACCGGGACAGGGGGCATCTTAGCTCCTACGAGCAGTACTTC	CASSTHRDRGHLSSYEQYF
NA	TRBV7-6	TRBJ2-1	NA	TGTGCCAGCAGCGCAAACCGCCACAATGAGCAGTTCTTC	CASSANRHNEQFF
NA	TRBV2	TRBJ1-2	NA	TGTGCCAGCAGTGAAGCGGTAACGGACAGTTCAGCTAACTATGGCTACACCTTC	CASSEAVTDSSANYGYTF
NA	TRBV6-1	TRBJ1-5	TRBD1	TGTGCCAGCAGTGAGACAGGGTTGGGCAATCAGCCCCAGCATTTT	CASSETGLGNQPQHF
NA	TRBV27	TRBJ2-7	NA	TGTGCCAGCAGTTTAAGGCCCGGAAGGTCCTACGAGCAGTACTTC	CASSLRPGRSYEQYF
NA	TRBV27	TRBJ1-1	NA	TGTGCCAGCATCTCGGACGGCTATGAAGCTTTCTTT	CASISDGYEAFF
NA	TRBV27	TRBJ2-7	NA	TGTGCCAGCAGTTTAGTCGGACCATTGACGGGGGAGCAGTACTTC	CASSLVGPLTGEQYF
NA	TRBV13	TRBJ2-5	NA	TGTGCCAGCAGCATGAGATCCCAGAAGGAGACCCAGTACTTC	CASSMRSQKETQYF
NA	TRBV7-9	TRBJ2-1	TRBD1	TGTGCCAGCAGCTCCCCCCGGACAGGCCACAATGAGCAGTTCTTC	CASSSPRTGHNEQFF
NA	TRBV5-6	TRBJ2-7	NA	TGTGCCAGCAGCTTGGGGGACTCCCTTCACGAGCAGTACTTC	CASSLGDSLHEQYF
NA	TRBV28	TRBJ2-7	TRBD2	TGTGCCAGCGAGCGGGAGGGCGTTTACGAGCAGTACTTC	CASEREGVYEQYF
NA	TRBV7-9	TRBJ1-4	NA	TGTGCCAGCAGCTCCGGACTCTTAGAAAAACTGTTTTTT	CASSSGLLEKLFF
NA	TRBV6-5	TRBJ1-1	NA	TGTGCCAGCAGTCTTTTCGGGGTGTCTGAAGCTTTCTTT	CASSLFGVSEAFF
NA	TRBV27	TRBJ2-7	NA	TGTGCCAGCAGTTTTACGGGAACCTACGAGCAGTACTTC	CASSFTGTYEQYF
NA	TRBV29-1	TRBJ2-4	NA	TGCAGCGTTGAAGATGGGCAGGGGTACCTAGCCAAAAACATTCAGTACTTC	CSVEDGQGYLAKNIQYF
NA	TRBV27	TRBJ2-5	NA	TGTGCCAGCAGTTCTCAAGAGACCCAGTACTTC	CASSSQETQYF